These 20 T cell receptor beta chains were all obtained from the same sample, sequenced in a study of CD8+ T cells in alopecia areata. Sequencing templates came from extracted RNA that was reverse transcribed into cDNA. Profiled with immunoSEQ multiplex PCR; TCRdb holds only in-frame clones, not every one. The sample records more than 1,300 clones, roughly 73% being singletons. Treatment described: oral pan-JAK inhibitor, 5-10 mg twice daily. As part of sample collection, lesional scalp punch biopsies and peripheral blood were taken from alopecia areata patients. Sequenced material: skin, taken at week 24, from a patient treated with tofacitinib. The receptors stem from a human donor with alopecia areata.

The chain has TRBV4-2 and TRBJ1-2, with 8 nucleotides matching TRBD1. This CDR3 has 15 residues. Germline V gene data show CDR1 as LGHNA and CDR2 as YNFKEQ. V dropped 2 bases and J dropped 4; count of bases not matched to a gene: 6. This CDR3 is CASSQTGTGFYGYTF. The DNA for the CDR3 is TGTGCCAGCAGCCAAACCGGGACAGGTTTCTATGGCTACACCTTC.

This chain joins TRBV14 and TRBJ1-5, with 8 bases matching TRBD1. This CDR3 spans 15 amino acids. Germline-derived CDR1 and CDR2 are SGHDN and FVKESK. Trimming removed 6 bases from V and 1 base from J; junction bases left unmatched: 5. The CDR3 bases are TGTGCCAGCAGTCAGGGGGCTGGGAGCAATCAGCCCCAGCATTTT. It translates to CASSQGAGSNQPQHF.

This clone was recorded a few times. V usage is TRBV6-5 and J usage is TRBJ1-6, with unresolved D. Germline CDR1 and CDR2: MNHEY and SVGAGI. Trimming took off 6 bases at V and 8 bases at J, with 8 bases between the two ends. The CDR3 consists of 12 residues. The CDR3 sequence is CASSQSDSPLHF. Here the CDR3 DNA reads TGTGCCAGCAGCCAGTCGGATTCACCCCTCCACTTT.

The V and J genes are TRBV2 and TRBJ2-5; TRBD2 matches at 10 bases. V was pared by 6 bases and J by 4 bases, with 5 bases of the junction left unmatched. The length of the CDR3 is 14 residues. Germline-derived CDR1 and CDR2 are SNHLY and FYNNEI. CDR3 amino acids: CASSASGGGETQYF. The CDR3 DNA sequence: TGTGCCAGCAGCGCGAGCGGGGGGGGAGAGACCCAGTACTTC.

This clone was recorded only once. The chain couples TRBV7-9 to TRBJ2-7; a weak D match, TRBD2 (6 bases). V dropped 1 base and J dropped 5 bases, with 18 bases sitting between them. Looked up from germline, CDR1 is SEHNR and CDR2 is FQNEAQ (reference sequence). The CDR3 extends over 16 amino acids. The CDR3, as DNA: TGTGCCAGCAGCTTAGGTTCCAGGGCGGGGAACGACGAGCAGTACTTC. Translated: CASSLGSRAGNDEQYF.

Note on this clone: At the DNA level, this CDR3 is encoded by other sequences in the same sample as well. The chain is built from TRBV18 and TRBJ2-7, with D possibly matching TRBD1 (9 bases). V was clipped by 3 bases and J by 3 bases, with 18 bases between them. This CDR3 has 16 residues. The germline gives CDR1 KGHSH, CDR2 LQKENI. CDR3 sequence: CASSPTGGTGSYEQYF. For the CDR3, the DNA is TGTGCCAGCTCACCCACGGGAGGGACAGGGAGCTACGAGCAGTACTTC.

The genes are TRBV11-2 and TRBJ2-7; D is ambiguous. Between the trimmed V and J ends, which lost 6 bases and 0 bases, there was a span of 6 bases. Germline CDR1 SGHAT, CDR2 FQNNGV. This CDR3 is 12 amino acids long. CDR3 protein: CASRLSSYEQYF. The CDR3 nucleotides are TGTGCCAGCAGACTAAGCTCCTACGAGCAGTACTTC.

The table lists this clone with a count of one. CDR3 loop: CASSLRDGQETQYF. DNA for the CDR3: TGCGCCAGCAGCCTCCGGGACGGACAAGAGACCCAGTACTTC. The chain is built from TRBV4-1 and TRBJ2-5; TRBD1 or TRBD2 may be the D gene (5 bases each). This CDR3 contains 14 residues. Trimming pared 4 bases from V and 2 bases from J, leaving 11 bases between. The germline CDR1 and CDR2 sequences are MGHRA and YSYEKL.

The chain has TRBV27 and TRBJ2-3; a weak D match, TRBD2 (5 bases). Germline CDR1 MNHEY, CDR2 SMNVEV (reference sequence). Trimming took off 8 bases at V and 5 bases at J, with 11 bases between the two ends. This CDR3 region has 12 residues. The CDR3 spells CASWTGIDTQYF. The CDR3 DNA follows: TGTGCCAGCTGGACTGGGATAGATACGCAGTATTTT.

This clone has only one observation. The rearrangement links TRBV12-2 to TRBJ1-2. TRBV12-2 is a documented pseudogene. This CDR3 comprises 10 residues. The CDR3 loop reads CAGGDYGYTF. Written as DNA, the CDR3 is TGTGCAGGGGGGGACTATGGCTACACCTTC.

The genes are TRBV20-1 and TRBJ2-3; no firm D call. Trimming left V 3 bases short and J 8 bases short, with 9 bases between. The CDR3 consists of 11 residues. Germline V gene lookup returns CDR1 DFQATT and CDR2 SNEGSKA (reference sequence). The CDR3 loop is CSARGLGTQYF. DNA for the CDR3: TGCAGTGCTAGGGGTCTTGGTACGCAGTATTTT.

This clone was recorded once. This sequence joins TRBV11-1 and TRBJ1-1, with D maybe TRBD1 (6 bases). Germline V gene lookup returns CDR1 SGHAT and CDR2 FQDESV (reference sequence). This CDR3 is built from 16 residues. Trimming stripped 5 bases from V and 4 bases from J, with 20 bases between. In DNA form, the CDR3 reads TGTGCCAGCAGCCGATATCCGCAGGGGTCCGGCACTGAAGCTTTCTTT. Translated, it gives CASSRYPQGSGTEAFF.

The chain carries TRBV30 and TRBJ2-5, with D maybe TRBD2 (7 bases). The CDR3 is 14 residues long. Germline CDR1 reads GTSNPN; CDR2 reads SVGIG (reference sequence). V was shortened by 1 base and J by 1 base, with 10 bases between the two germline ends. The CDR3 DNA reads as TGTGCCTGGAGTGAAAGGGGGGGCCAAGAGACCCAGTACTTC. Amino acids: CAWSERGGQETQYF.

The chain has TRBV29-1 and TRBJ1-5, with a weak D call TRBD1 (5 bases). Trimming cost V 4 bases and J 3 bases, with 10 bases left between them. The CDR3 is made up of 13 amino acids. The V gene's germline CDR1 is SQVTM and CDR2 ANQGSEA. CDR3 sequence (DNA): TGCAGCGTTGTATGGGGGGACAATCAGCCCCAGCATTTT. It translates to CSVVWGDNQPQHF.

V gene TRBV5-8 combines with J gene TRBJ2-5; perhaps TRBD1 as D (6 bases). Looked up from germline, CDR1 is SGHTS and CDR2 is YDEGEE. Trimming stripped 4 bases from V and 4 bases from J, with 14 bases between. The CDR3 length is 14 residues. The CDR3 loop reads CASSPRTVPETQYF. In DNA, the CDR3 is TGTGCCAGCAGCCCCCGGACAGTCCCAGAGACCCAGTACTTC. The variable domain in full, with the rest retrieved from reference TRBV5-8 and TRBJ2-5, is EAGVTQSPTHLIKTRGQQATLRCSPISGHTSVYWYQQALGLGLQFLLWYDEGEERNRGNFPPRFSGRQFPNYSSELNVNALELEDSALYLCASSPRTVPETQYFGPGTRLLVL.

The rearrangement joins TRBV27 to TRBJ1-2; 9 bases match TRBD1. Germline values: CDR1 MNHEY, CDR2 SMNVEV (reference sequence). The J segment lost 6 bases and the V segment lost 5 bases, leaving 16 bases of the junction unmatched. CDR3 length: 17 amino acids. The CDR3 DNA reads TGTGCCAGCAGTGTGGGGGGCCCGGACAGGGGATCGAATGGCTACACCTTC. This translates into CASSVGGPDRGSNGYTF.

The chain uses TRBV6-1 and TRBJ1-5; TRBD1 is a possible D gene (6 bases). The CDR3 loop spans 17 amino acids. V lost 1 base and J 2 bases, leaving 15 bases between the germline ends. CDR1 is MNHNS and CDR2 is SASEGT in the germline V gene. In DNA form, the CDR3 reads TGTGCCAGCAGTGAAGTCCGAGGGGGGCAAGGCAATCAGCCCCAGCATTTT. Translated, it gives CASSEVRGGQGNQPQHF.

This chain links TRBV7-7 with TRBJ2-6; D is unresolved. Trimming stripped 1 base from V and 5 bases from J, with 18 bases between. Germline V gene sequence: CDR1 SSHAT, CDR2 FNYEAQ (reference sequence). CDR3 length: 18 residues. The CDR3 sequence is CASSLGTVPQSRANVLTF. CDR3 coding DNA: TGTGCCAGCAGCTTAGGCACAGTGCCACAAAGTCGGGCCAACGTCCTGACTTTC.

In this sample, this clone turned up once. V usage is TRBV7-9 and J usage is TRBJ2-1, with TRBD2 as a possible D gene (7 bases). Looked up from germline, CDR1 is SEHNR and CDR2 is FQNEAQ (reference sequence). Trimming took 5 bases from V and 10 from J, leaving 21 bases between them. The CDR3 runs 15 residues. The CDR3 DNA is TGTGCCAGCAGCCCTCGAGGGGGGGGCAAGTGGGAGCAGTTCTTC. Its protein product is CASSPRGGGKWEQFF.

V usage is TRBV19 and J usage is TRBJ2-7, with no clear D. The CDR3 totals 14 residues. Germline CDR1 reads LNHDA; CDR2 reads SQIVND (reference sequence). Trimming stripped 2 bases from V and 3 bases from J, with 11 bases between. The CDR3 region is CASSIYGRFYEQYF. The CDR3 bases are TGTGCCAGTAGTATATACGGCAGATTCTACGAGCAGTACTTC.